A selection of T cell receptor beta chains follows, all from one sample in a study of T cells in localized non-small cell lung cancer. Generated by immunoSEQ multiplex PCR, the TCRdb table keeps only in-frame clones and is missing some. This sample carries fewer than 3,000 clones, more than 25% of them seen once, and the ten largest clones take about 5.8%. Sequenced here: lung tumor tissue, sampled before any cancer treatment. These TCRs come from a woman aged 35-75 years with stage I lung adenocarcinoma. CDR3s include the opening cysteine and the closing phenylalanine or tryptophan. Each record gives: D gene, J gene, clone size, V gene, CDR3 DNA, CDR3 protein. D genes are given only for firm matches. Expanded clones are given a class, and other clones once, few, many or no size at all.

. | TRBJ2-1 | . | TRBV11-3 | TGTGCCAGCAGCTATACACCAGGTTCCTACAATGAGCAGTTCTTC | CASSYTPGSYNEQFF
TRBD2 | TRBJ2-1 | few | TRBV9 | TGTGCCAGCAGCGTTCAACTAGCGGACGCCTACAATGAGCAGTTCTTC | CASSVQLADAYNEQFF
TRBD1 | TRBJ2-5 | few | TRBV11-3 | TGTGCCAGCAGCCGAAGACAGGGAGAAGAGACCCAGTACTTC | CASSRRQGEETQYF
. | TRBJ2-5 | few | TRBV28 | TGTGCCAGCAGTTTTCCAGCCCAAGAGACCCAGTACTTC | CASSFPAQETQYF
TRBD2 | TRBJ2-7 | . | TRBV18 | TGTGCCAGCTCACCACCTAGCGGGAAGGGCTACGAGCAGTACTTC | CASSPPSGKGYEQYF
. | TRBJ2-2 | few | TRBV6-8 | TGTGCCAGCAGTTACTCGATCCAACCGACACACAGGGTCACCGGGGAGCTGTTTTTT | CASSYSIQPTHRVTGELFF
. | TRBJ2-4 | . | TRBV5-1 | TGCGCCAGCAGCTCTGGGGCCATAGGGCGTCTCCCACAACAAAACATTCAGTACTTC | CASSSGAIGRLPQQNIQYF
. | TRBJ1-3 | . | TRBV11-3 | TGTGCCAGCAGCCCTCACAGGACCTTCTCTGGAAACACCATATATTTT | CASSPHRTFSGNTIYF
TRBD1 | TRBJ2-7 | . | TRBV11-3 | TGTGCCAGCAGCTTAACGGGACAGGGGGGCGAGCAGTACTTC | CASSLTGQGGEQYF
TRBD1 | TRBJ2-7 | few | TRBV18 | TGTGCCAGCTCACCATCCGGGACAGGGGTCTACGAGCAGTACTTC | CASSPSGTGVYEQYF
TRBD1 | TRBJ1-1 | . | TRBV6-8 | TGTGCCAGCAGTTACTTAGGAAAAGGGGGCCTCACTGAAGCTTTCTTT | CASSYLGKGGLTEAFF
TRBD2 | TRBJ2-1 | few | TRBV27 | TGTGCCAGCAGTTTCCTCACTAGCGGACCTTACAATGAGCAGTTCTTC | CASSFLTSGPYNEQFF
TRBD1 | TRBJ2-1 | . | TRBV6-8 | TGTGCCAGCAGTTACTCGAGACAGGACAGGAGCTCCTACAATGAGCAGTTCTTC | CASSYSRQDRSSYNEQFF
TRBD2 | TRBJ2-1 | few | TRBV6-8 | TGTGCCAGCAGTTACGGAGCGGGAGGTAACAATGAGCAGTTCTTC | CASSYGAGGNNEQFF
TRBD1 | TRBJ1-1 | few | TRBV10-3 | TGTGCCATCAGTGAGCCAGGGGGCGAAACTGAAGCTTTCTTT | CAISEPGGETEAFF
TRBD2 | TRBJ2-7 | . | TRBV19 | TGTGCCAGTAGTATATCGGCTAGCGGGAGCTACGAGCAGTACTTC | CASSISASGSYEQYF
. | TRBJ2-1 | few | TRBV9 | TGTGCCAGCAGTGCTTTTATTGGGACAAGCAATGAGCAGTTCTTC | CASSAFIGTSNEQFF
TRBD2 | TRBJ2-1 | . | TRBV10-3 | TGTGCCATCAGTGAGGGACTAGCGCTGAACAATGAGCAGTTCTTC | CAISEGLALNNEQFF
. | TRBJ2-7 | few | TRBV9 | TGTGCCAGCAGCACCCGGGCAGGGAACTCCTACGAGCAGTACTTC | CASSTRAGNSYEQYF
. | TRBJ1-2 | medium-sized | TRBV6-8 | TGTGCCAGCACCGATGGCGGGAGGCCACAATGGGGCTACACCTTC | CASTDGGRPQWGYTF
TRBD1 | TRBJ1-3 | . | TRBV9 | TGTGCCAGCAGCGTATATCCGGACAGGGGAAACACCATATATTTT | CASSVYPDRGNTIYF
. | TRBJ2-1 | medium-sized | TRBV23-1 | TGCGCCAGCAGCCACGTGGGGGGGGCGGCATACAATGAGCAGTTCTTC | CASSHVGGAAYNEQFF
. | TRBJ2-2 | . | TRBV9 | TGTGCCAGCAGCGTAGGGGGGGTACACACCGGGGAGCTGTTTTTT | CASSVGGVHTGELFF
TRBD2 | TRBJ2-6 | few | TRBV11-3 | TGTGCCAGCAGCCCTGAAGCGGGAACTGGGGCCAACGTCCTGACTTTC | CASSPEAGTGANVLTF
. | TRBJ1-4 | few | TRBV1 | TGCGCCAGCAGCCGACCAGACAGAAATGAAAAACTGTTTTTT | CASSRPDRNEKLFF
. | TRBJ1-2 | medium-sized | TRBV11-3 | TGTGCCAGCAGCCCAGGACCGGGTGGGAACCGGGGCTACACCTTC | CASSPGPGGNRGYTF
. | TRBJ1-1 | . | TRBV28 | TGTGCCAGCAGTTTACAGGACAGTGAAGCTTTCTTT | CASSLQDSEAFF
TRBD1 | TRBJ1-4 | . | TRBV10-2 | TGCGCCAGCAGTTCCAACAGGGACAGGGGTGAAAAACTGTTTTTT | CASSSNRDRGEKLFF
TRBD2 | TRBJ2-7 | . | TRBV30 | TGTGCCTGGAGTGGGGCTAGCGGGTATAGCATGTACTTC | CAWSGASGYSMYF
TRBD2 | TRBJ2-7 | few | TRBV11-3 | TGTGCCAGCAGCTTGCACGCTAGCGGGAGGTCATCCTACGAGCAGTACTTC | CASSLHASGRSSYEQYF
TRBD1 | TRBJ2-7 | few | TRBV9 | TGTGCCAGCAGCGCCCGACAGGGGATAGACGAGCAGTACTTC | CASSARQGIDEQYF
. | TRBJ1-1 | . | TRBV30 | TGTGCCTGGAAGGTCATAGGGAACACTGAAGCTTTCTTT | CAWKVIGNTEAFF
. | TRBJ2-4 | . | TRBV11-3 | TGTGCCAGCAGCTTGGGCCCAACGGCAACCCAGGGAAACATTCAGTACTTC | CASSLGPTATQGNIQYF
. | TRBJ2-5 | . | TRBV16 | TGTGCCAGCAGCCAATCGTCCCTGAAAGAGACCCAGTACTTC | CASSQSSLKETQYF
. | TRBJ2-5 | few | TRBV6-8 | TGTGCCAGCAGTCGTCAGGGGAGGTGGTCGGAGACCCAGTACTTC | CASSRQGRWSETQYF
TRBD2 | TRBJ2-7 | . | TRBV11-3 | TGTGCCAGCAGCCCAAGCGGGACCCCCATCGAGCAGTACTTC | CASSPSGTPIEQYF
. | TRBJ2-7 | . | TRBV6-8 | TGTGCCAGCAGTTACCCCGAGCGGAGGCAGTACTTC | CASSYPERRQYF
. | TRBJ2-5 | few | TRBV28 | TGTGCCAGCAGTCGAAGACGCCCAGAGACCCAGTACTTC | CASSRRRPETQYF
. | TRBJ2-6 | . | TRBV28 | TGTGCCAGCAGTTTAAGTCACTCTGGGGCCAACGTCCTGACTTTC | CASSLSHSGANVLTF
TRBD1 | TRBJ1-1 | few | TRBV11-3 | TGTGCCAGCAGCTTAGGACAGGGGGCGCGCTTGGACACTGAAGCTTTCTTT | CASSLGQGARLDTEAFF
. | TRBJ2-1 | . | TRBV18 | TGTGCCAGCTCACCGATGCTTGAAGGCAATGAGCAGTTCTTC | CASSPMLEGNEQFF
TRBD2 | TRBJ2-7 | . | TRBV19 | TGTGCCAGTTCCTCGAGGGAGGGTCTCGAGCAGTACTTC | CASSSREGLEQYF
. | TRBJ2-7 | few | TRBV28 | TGTGCCAGCAGCCCACCCTCTAGCGCCCTCTCCTACGAGCAGTACTTC | CASSPPSSALSYEQYF
TRBD1 | TRBJ2-7 | few | TRBV5-1 | TGCGCCAGGGGGGGCCAGGGGGCGAACCCTCCGCACTATACAAGCTCCTACGAGCAGTACTTC | CARGGQGANPPHYTSSYEQYF
TRBD1 | TRBJ1-5 | few | TRBV19 | TGTGCCAGTAGCGGGACAGCGGATCAGCCCCAGCATTTT | CASSGTADQPQHF
. | TRBJ2-2 | few | TRBV11-3 | TGTGCCAGCAGCCGAACCATGAGAGCCACCGGGGAGCTGTTTTTT | CASSRTMRATGELFF
TRBD2 | TRBJ2-7 | medium-sized | TRBV11-3 | TGTGCCAGCAGCCTCCTTGGCGGGAGACCGGACGAGCAGTACTTC | CASSLLGGRPDEQYF
. | TRBJ2-7 | . | TRBV28 | TGTGCCAGCAGCCAGGGACTGGGGCAGATCAACGAGCAGTACTTC | CASSQGLGQINEQYF
TRBD2 | TRBJ2-5 | large | TRBV14 | TGTGCCAGCAGCTACAGGACTAGCGGGAGGGCCATGGAAGAGACCCAGTACTTC | CASSYRTSGRAMEETQYF
TRBD2 | TRBJ2-3 | few | TRBV18 | TGTGCCAGCTCACCTTTCCGCAGCGGGGGCGGTCACACAGATACGCAGTATTTT | CASSPFRSGGGHTDTQYF
. | TRBJ1-2 | once | TRBV19 | TGTGCCAGTAGTATCGTTAGGGCTGACAACTATGGCTACACCTTC | CASSIVRADNYGYTF
. | TRBJ2-7 | few | TRBV30 | TGTGCCTGGAGTCACAAAGGTTCCTACGAGCAGTACTTC | CAWSHKGSYEQYF
. | TRBJ2-6 | few | TRBV6-8 | TGTGCCAGCAGTTACAGGGGAACTGGGGCCAACGTCCTGACTTTC | CASSYRGTGANVLTF
TRBD1 | TRBJ1-2 | many | TRBV9 | TGTGCCAGCAGCGTCGGGACAGGCCTTTCGGGAGGAGGCTACACCTTC | CASSVGTGLSGGGYTF
. | TRBJ1-2 | . | TRBV14 | TGTGCCAGCAGCCAAGGGGGCAGGGACAACTATGGCTACACCTTC | CASSQGGRDNYGYTF
. | TRBJ2-3 | medium-sized | TRBV11-3 | TGTGCCAGCAGCTTAGACAGTTTAGGCACAGATACGCAGTATTTT | CASSLDSLGTDTQYF